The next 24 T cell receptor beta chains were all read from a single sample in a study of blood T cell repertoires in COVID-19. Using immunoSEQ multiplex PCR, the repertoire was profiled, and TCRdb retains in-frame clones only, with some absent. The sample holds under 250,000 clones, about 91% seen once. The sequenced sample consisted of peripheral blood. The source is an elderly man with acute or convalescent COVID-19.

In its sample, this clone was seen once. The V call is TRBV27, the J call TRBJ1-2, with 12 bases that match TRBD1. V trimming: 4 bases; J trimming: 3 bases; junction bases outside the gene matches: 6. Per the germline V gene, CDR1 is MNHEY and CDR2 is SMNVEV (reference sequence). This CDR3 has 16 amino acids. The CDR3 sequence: CASSSPGTGGDYGYTF. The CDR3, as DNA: TGTGCCAGCAGTTCCCCAGGGACAGGGGGCGACTATGGCTACACCTTC.

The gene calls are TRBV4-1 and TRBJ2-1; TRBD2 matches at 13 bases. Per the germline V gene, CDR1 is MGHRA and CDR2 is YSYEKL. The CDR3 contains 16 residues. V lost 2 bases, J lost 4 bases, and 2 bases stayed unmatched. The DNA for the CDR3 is TGCGCCAGCAGCCAACAACTAGCGGGGGGGTACAATGAGCAGTTCTTC. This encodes CASSQQLAGGYNEQFF.

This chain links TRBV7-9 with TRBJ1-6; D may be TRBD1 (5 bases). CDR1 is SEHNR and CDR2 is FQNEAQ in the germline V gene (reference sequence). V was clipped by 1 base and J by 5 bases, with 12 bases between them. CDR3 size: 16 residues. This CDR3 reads CASSLGAGQDNSPLHF. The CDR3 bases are TGTGCCAGCAGCTTAGGGGCAGGGCAGGATAATTCACCCCTCCACTTT.

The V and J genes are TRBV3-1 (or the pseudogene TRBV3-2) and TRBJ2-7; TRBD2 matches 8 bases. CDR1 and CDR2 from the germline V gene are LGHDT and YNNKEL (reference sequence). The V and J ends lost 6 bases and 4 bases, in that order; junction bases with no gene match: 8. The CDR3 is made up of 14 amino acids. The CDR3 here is CASRRGVHPYEQYF. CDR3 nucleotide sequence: TGTGCCAGCAGGCGGGGGGTTCACCCGTACGAGCAGTACTTC.

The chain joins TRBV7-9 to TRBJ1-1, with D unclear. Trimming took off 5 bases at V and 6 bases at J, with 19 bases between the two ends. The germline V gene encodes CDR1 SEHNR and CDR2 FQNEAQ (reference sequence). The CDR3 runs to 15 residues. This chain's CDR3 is CASSPPQWQSAEAFF. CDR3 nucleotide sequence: TGTGCCAGCAGCCCCCCCCAGTGGCAGTCTGCTGAAGCTTTCTTT.

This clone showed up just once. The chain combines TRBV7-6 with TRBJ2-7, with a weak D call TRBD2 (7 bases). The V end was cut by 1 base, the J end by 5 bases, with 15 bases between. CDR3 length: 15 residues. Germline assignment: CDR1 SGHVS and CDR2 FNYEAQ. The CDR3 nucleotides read TGTGCCAGCAGCTTAGTAGGGGGGGGATTCAACGAGCAGTACTTC. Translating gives CASSLVGGGFNEQYF.

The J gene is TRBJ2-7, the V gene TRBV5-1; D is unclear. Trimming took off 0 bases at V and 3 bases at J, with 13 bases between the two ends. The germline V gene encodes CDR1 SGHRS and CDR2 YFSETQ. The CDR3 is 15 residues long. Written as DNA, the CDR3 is TGCGCCAGCAGCTTGGTCTCGGTGGAGTACTACGAGCAGTACTTC. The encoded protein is CASSLVSVEYYEQYF.

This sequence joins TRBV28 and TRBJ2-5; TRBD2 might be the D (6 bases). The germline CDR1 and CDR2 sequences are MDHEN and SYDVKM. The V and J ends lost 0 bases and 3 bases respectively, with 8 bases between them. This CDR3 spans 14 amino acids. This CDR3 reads CASSLWGEEETQYF. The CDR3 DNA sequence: TGTGCCAGCAGTTTATGGGGGGAGGAAGAGACCCAGTACTTC.

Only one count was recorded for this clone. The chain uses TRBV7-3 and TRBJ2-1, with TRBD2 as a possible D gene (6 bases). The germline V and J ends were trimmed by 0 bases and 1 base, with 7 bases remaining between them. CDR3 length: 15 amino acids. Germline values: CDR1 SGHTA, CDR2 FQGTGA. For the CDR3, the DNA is TGTGCCAGCAGCTTAACCGGAGGGTCCTACAATGAGCAGTTCTTC. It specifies CASSLTGGSYNEQFF. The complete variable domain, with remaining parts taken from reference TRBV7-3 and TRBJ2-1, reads GAGVSQTPSNKVTEKGKYVELRCDPISGHTALYWYRQSLGQGPEFLIYFQGTGAADDSGLPNDRFFAVRPEGSVSTLKIQRTERGDSAVYLCASSLTGGSYNEQFFGPGTRLTVL.

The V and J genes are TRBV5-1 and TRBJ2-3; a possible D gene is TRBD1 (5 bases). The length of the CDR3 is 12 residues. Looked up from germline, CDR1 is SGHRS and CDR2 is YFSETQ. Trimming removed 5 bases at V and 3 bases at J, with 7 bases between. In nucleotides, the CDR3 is TGCGCCAGCAGAAAGGGGACAGATACGCAGTATTTT. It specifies CASRKGTDTQYF. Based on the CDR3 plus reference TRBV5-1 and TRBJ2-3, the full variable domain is KAGVTQTPRYLIKTRGQQVTLSCSPISGHRSVSWYQQTPGQGLQFLFEYFSETQRNKGNFPGRFSGRQFSNSRSEMNVSTLELGDSALYLCASRKGTDTQYFGPGTRLTVL.

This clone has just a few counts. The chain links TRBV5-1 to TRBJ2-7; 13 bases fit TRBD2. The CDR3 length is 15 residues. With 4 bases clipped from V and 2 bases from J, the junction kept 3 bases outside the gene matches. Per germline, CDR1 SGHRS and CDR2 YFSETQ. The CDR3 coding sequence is TGCGCCAGCAGCCCAGGACTAGCGGGAGCCTACGAGCAGTACTTC. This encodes CASSPGLAGAYEQYF. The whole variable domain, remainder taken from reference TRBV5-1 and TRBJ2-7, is KAGVTQTPRYLIKTRGQQVTLSCSPISGHRSVSWYQQTPGQGLQFLFEYFSETQRNKGNFPGRFSGRQFSNSRSEMNVSTLELGDSALYLCASSPGLAGAYEQYFGPGTRLTVT.

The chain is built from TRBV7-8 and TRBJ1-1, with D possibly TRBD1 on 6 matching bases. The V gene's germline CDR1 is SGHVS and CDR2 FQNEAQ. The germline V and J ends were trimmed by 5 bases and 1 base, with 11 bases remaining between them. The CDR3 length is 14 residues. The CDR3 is CASSHRAQNTEAFF. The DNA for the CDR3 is TGTGCCAGCAGCCACAGGGCCCAGAACACTGAAGCTTTCTTT.

CDR3 nucleotides: TGTGCCAGCAGTTATAGCGGGAGGGTCAACAATGAGCAGTTCTTC. Translation gives CASSYSGRVNNEQFF. The chain carries TRBV6-5 and TRBJ2-1, with TRBD2 matching over 11 bases. V shed 3 bases, J shed 5 bases, and the junction held 3 bases outside the gene matches. The CDR3 is 15 amino acids. CDR1 MNHEY and CDR2 SVGAGI come from the germline V gene.

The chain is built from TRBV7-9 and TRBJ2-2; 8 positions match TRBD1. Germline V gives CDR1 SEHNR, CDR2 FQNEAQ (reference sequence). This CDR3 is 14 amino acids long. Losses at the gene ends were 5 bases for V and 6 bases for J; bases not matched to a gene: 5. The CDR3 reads CASSLTTGAGELFF. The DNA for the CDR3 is TGTGCCAGCAGCCTTACGACAGGGGCCGGGGAGCTGTTTTTT.

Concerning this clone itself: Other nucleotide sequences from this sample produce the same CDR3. The DNA for the CDR3 is TGTGCCAGTAGCACGGGACAGCTAAATGAAAAACTGTTTTTT. Protein product: CASSTGQLNEKLFF. The genes are TRBV19 and TRBJ1-4, with TRBD1 identical over 7 bases. The J segment lost 5 bases and the V segment lost 6 bases, leaving 6 bases of the junction unmatched. Germline assignment: CDR1 LNHDA and CDR2 SQIVND (reference sequence). The CDR3 contains 14 residues.

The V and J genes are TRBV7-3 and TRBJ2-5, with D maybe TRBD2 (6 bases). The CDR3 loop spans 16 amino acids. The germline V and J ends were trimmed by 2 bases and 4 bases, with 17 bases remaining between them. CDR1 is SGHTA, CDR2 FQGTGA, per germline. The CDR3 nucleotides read TGTGCCAGCAGCTTATATCCCACGGGAGCAGGAGAGACCCAGTACTTC. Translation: CASSLYPTGAGETQYF.

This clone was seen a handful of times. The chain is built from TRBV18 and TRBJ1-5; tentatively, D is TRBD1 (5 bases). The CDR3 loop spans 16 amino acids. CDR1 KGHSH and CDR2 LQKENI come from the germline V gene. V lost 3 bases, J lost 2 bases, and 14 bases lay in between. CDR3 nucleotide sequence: TGTGCCAGCTCACCGGCCGAGTTCAGGGGCAATCAGCCCCAGCATTTT. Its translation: CASSPAEFRGNQPQHF.

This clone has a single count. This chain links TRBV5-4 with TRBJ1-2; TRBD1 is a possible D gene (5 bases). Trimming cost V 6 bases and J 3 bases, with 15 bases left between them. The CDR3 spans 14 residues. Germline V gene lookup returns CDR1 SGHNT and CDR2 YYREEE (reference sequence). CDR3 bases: TGTGCCAGCACTAAACCGGGGGTGGACTATGGCTACACCTTC. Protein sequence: CASTKPGVDYGYTF.

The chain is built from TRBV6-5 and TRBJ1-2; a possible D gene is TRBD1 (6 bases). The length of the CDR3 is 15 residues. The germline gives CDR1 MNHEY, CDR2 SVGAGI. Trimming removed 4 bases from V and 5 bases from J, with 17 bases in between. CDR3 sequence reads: CASSLTGRPGYGYTF. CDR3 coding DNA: TGTGCCAGCAGTTTGACAGGTCGCCCTGGGTATGGCTACACCTTC.

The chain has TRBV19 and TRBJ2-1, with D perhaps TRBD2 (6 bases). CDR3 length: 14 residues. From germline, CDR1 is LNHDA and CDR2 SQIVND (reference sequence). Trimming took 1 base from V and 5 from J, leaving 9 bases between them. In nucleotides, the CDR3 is TGTGCCAGTAGTATAGGCGGGGCGAACAATGAGCAGTTCTTC. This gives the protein CASSIGGANNEQFF.

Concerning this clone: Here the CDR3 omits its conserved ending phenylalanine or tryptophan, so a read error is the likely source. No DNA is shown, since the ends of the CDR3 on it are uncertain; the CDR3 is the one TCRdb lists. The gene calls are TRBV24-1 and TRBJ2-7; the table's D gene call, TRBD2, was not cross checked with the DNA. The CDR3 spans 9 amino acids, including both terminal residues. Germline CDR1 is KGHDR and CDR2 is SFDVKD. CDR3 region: CATTQTPRS.

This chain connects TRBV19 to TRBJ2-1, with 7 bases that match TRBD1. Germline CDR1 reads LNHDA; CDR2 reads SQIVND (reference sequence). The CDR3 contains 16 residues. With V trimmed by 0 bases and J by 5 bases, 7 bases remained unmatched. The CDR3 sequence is CASSIDQFRGNNEQFF. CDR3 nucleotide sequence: TGTGCCAGTAGTATAGATCAGTTCAGGGGGAACAATGAGCAGTTCTTC. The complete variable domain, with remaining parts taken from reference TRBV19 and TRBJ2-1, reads DGGITQSPKYLFRKEGQNVTLSCEQNLNHDAMYWYRQDPGQGLRLIYYSQIVNDFQKGDIAEGYSVSREKKESFPLTVTSAQKNPTAFYLCASSIDQFRGNNEQFFGPGTRLTVL.

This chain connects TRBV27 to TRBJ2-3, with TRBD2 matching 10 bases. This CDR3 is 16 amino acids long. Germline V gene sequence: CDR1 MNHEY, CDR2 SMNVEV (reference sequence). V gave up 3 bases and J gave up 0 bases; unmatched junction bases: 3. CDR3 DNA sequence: TGTGCCAGCAGTTTCCTTAGCGGGGGGAGCACAGATACGCAGTATTTT. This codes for CASSFLSGGSTDTQYF.

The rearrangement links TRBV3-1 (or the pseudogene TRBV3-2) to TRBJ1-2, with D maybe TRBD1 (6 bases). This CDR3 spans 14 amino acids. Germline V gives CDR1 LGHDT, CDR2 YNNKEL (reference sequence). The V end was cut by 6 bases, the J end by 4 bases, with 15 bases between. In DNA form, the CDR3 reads TGTGCCAGCAGACTATTGGGGGCGGGCTATGGCTACACCTTC. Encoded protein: CASRLLGAGYGYTF.